A selection of T cell receptor beta chains follows, all from one sample in a study of T cells in Graves' hyperthyroidism and ophthalmopathy. One entry per CDR3 protein, called by TCRdb with MiXCR from the multiplex PCR reads. The data contain around 560,000 distinct CDR3 sequences, over 15% of them seen just once; the ten biggest clones take up 18%. The sample was blood. The receptors stem from a woman between 18 and 30 years old with Graves' hyperthyroidism. CDR3s leave out the opening cysteine and the closing phenylalanine or tryptophan.

V | CDR3
TRBV20-1 | SAGLLNIQY
TRBV27 | ASSFGGAEAF
TRBV7-2 | ASSFLTGQLNTEAF
TRBV5-1 | ASSLTGYNEQF
TRBV7-2 | ASSLAGGGALNTGELF
TRBV27 | ASSLSRFQIQGSTDYEQY
TRBV20-1 | SAKGDFEYEQY
TRBV6-1 | ASSYGLAGGATDTQY
TRBV29-1 | SVRGTGVYEQY
TRBV10-1 | ASSEVAGGHNEQF
TRBV6-1 | ASRRAGSNQPQH
TRBV13 | ASSLGEQGSYGYT
TRBV2 | ASNTPANYGYT
TRBV3-1 | ASSQELDFTDTQY
TRBV18 | ASSPAGARDEQF
TRBV20-1 | SARGSGGANSPLH
TRBV12-5 | ASGLVLGQGSFHEQY
TRBV9 | ASSVGPPAPDTQY
TRBV12-3/TRBV12-4 | ASSPPGQPTFYGYT
TRBV14 | ASSLGAGFRNEQF
TRBV12-3/TRBV12-4 | ASSPSGVTDTQY
TRBV7-2 | ASSLAGQGAGPLH
TRBV12-3/TRBV12-4 | ASRGTDGYT
TRBV20-1 | SARVLAGSYEPY
TRBV2 | ASTPRQGAYNEKLF
TRBV5-4 | ASSHGQSSYNEQF
TRBV12-3/TRBV12-4 | ASSRAGIGQPQH
TRBV29-1 | SHGGLGNTEAF
TRBV6-1 | ASMPQRLQTYHGTDTQY
TRBV14 | ASSHSGATEAF
TRBV7-2 | ASSFTLGRDNEQF
TRBV12-3/TRBV12-4 | ASSLAAFGSGDYNEQF
TRBV20-1 | SARDPRPGSGNTIY
TRBV18 | AGSPGVNTEAF
TRBV2 | ASTGQEYQPQH
TRBV12-3/TRBV12-4 | ASGTGGASDTQY
TRBV11-2 | ATRLAGGREQF
TRBV28 | ASSFLKRDEQY
TRBV20-1 | SARVPGETQY
TRBV9 | ASSVGRGNEQF
TRBV3-1 | ASKTGGNTIY